This T cell receptor beta chain originates from a study of Graves' ophthalmopathy and Graves' hyperthyroidism. CDR3 length: 13 residues. V was pared by 6 bases and J by 6 bases, with 6 bases of the junction left unmatched. CDR1 and CDR2 from the germline V gene are MDHEN and SYDVKM. Amplified material comprised TCR beta CDR3 regions derived from RNA transcripts. An initial RT-PCR round employing HTBI primers preceded a second-round multiplex PCR. From the multiplex PCR reads, TCRdb called clonotypes with MiXCR, one entry per CDR3 protein. The sample lists about 390,000 distinct CDR3 sequences, about a sixth occurring once.

The gene calls are TRBV28 and TRBJ2-7; TRBD2 agrees at 9 bases. The TCR originated in an adult woman with stable Graves' hyperthyroidism. Sequences were obtained from peripheral blood. CDR3 residues: CASRLAGVGEQYF. The CDR3 nucleotides are TGTGCCAGCAGATTAGCGGGAGTAGGCGAGCAGTACTTC. Full variable domain (remainder filled in from reference TRBV28 and TRBJ2-7): DVKVTQSSRYLVKRTGEKVFLECVQDMDHENMFWYRQDPGLGLRLIYFSYDVKMKEKGDIPEGYSVSREKKERFSLILESASTNQTSMYLCASRLAGVGEQYFGPGTRLTVT.